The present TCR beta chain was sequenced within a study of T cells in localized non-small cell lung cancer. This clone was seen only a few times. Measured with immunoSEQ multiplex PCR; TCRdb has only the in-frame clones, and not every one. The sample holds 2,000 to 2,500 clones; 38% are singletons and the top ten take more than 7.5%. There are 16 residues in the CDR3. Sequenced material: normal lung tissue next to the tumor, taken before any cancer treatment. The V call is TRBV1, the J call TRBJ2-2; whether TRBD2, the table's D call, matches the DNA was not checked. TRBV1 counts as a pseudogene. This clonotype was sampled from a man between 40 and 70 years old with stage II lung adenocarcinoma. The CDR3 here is CASSQEAGSRAGELFF. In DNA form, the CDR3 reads TGCGCCAGCAGCCAAGAAGCGGGTAGCCGGGCCGGGGAGCTGTTTTTT.